Below are 17 T cell receptor beta chains sequenced from a single sample in a study of tumor and adjacent non-tumor tissue in lung cancer (dated by TCRdb to between 2018 and 2020). Receptor amplification or capture employed multiplex PCR. Sequencing took place on an Illumina HiSeq 2500. TCRbeta libraries were constructed through three rounds of nested PCR with primers (Table S4) according to protocols modified from ARM-PCR. In-frame beta chains were kept once TCRdb had trimmed the public reads at Q25 with fastp and called clones with MiXCR. CDR3 protein sequences are deduplicated, and each keeps its most common genes and DNA. The sample table holds tens of thousands of distinct CDR3 sequences, of which roughly two thirds were seen once. In total, the top ten clones hold under 35% of the sample. Bulk unsorted tissue served as the source for RNA extraction, and RNA quality was assessed using a NanoDrop ND-1000 and an Agilent 2100. Distant non-tumor tissue taken more than 3 cm from the tumor edge was used as the normal lung sample.

The source material was distant non-tumor lung tissue. These TCRs come from a man in his sixties or seventies with non-small cell lung cancer.

This clonotype showed up many times. The chain combines TRBV5-5 with TRBJ1-4; 8 bases match TRBD1. The CDR3 runs to 15 residues. J lost 7 bases, V lost 0 bases, and 5 bases had no gene match. CDR1 SGHKS and CDR2 YYEKEE come from the germline V gene (reference sequence). CDR3 sequence (DNA): TGTGCCAGCAGCTTGGACCAGGGGGCGCGTGAAAAACTGTTTTTT. It specifies CASSLDQGAREKLFF.

Note on this clonotype: Relative to the germline gene, one junction end is altered; a read error may explain this. V usage is TRBV7-9 and J usage is TRBJ2-2, with D possibly TRBD1 on 5 matching bases. This CDR3 has 16 amino acids. CDR1 is SEHNR and CDR2 is FQNEAQ in the germline V gene (reference sequence). Here the CDR3 reads CANSLRGSRYIGELFF. In DNA, the CDR3 is TGTGCCAACAGCTTAAGGGGTTCACGGTACATCGGGGAGCTGTTTTTT.

A word on this clonotype: This may be a read error: a much more frequent sequence differs by one nucleotide. The J gene is TRBJ2-5, the V gene TRBV6-2 or TRBV6-3; D unclear. V lost 5 bases, J lost 5 bases, and 9 bases lay in between. The CDR3 runs to 12 residues. Germline V gene lookup returns CDR1 MNHEY and CDR2 SVGEGT. The CDR3 reads CASSMGYETQYF. The CDR3 region has the DNA TGTGCCAGCAGTATGGGGTACGAGACCCAGTACTTC.

This clonotype was counted ten times or more. The chain carries TRBV6-5 and TRBJ1-5; D might be TRBD1 (6 bases). Trimming took off 6 bases at V and 2 bases at J, with 14 bases between the two ends. The germline gives CDR1 MNHEY, CDR2 SVGAGI. The CDR3 has 15 residues. The CDR3: CASSLRSGGNQPQHF. The CDR3 DNA reads TGTGCCAGCAGCCTAAGGTCAGGGGGCAATCAGCCCCAGCATTTT.

Note on this clonotype: Possible read error: a much larger clone is one base away. The chain is built from TRBV20-1 and TRBJ2-1; the match to TRBD2 covers 7 bases. The germline V gene has CDR1 DFQATT and CDR2 SNEGSKA (reference sequence). With V trimmed by 5 bases and J by 3 bases, 7 bases remained unmatched. The CDR3 is 14 residues long. The CDR3 nucleotides are TGCAGTGCTCCCAAGCGGGGTGGCTACAATGAGCAGTTCTTC. This translates into CSAPKRGGYNEQFF.

About this clonotype itself: The missing conserved phenylalanine or tryptophan at the end of this CDR3 makes a read error likely. The rearrangement uses TRBV6-5 and TRBJ1-5, with D perhaps TRBD1 (6 bases). CDR1 MNHEY and CDR2 SVGAGI come from the germline V gene. The length of the CDR3 is 15 residues. V was shortened by 6 bases and J by 2 bases, with 14 bases between the two germline ends. The CDR3 region is CASRSIQGGNQPQHI. In nucleotides, the CDR3 is TGTGCCAGCAGAAGTATACAGGGAGGCAATCAGCCCCAGCATATT.

The chain is built from TRBV29-1 and TRBJ2-5; 10 nucleotides agree with TRBD1. V shed 3 bases and J 5 bases; nucleotides not matched to a gene: 6. The CDR3 sequence is 14 residues long. CDR1 is SQVTM and CDR2 is ANQGSEA in the germline V gene. The CDR3 reads CSVDGQGVAETQYF. For the CDR3, the DNA is TGCAGCGTTGATGGACAGGGGGTGGCTGAGACCCAGTACTTC.

This clonotype appeared many times. The chain is built from TRBV28 and TRBJ2-7, with 10 bases identical to TRBD2. From germline, CDR1 is MDHEN and CDR2 SYDVKM. With 5 bases clipped from V and 9 bases from J, the junction kept 13 bases outside the gene matches. This CDR3 comprises 15 residues. Here the CDR3 reads CASSPLAGAFGVQYF. DNA for the CDR3: TGTGCCAGCAGTCCTCTAGCGGGGGCCTTTGGGGTGCAGTACTTC.

The chain employs TRBV28 and TRBJ2-2; possible D gene TRBD1, 6 bases. Looked up from germline, CDR1 is MDHEN and CDR2 is SYDVKM. The CDR3 is made up of 15 amino acids. Trimming cost V 2 bases and J 4 bases, with 11 bases left between them. CDR3 DNA sequence: TGTGCCAGCAGTTTAGTGGGGGCCCGCACCGGGGAGCTGTTTTTT. Translating it yields CASSLVGARTGELFF.

The count of this clonotype is one. A read error may be the cause here, since a much bigger clone is one base away. This chain links TRBV4-1 with TRBJ1-3, with D tentatively TRBD1 (5 bases). The V end was cut by 2 bases, the J end by 0 bases, with 14 bases between. This CDR3 spans 17 amino acids. The germline gives CDR1 MGHRA, CDR2 YSYEKL. The CDR3 loop reads CASSQPQVRYSGNTIYF. The CDR3 DNA follows: TGCGCCAGCAGCCAACCACAGGTCCGATACTCTGGAAACACCATATATTTT.

This clonotype appeared many times. The chain links TRBV12-3 or TRBV12-4 to TRBJ2-2; D is undetermined. V was trimmed by 8 bases and J by 4 bases, leaving 17 bases between them. This CDR3 has 15 amino acids. Here the CDR3 reads CASRDHNRSTGELFF. As DNA, the CDR3 is TGTGCCAGCCGAGACCATAACAGATCCACCGGGGAGCTGTTTTTT.

Regarding this clonotype: A much larger clone lies a single base off, so this may be a read error. The genes are TRBV5-5 and TRBJ2-2, with 9 bases fitting TRBD2. The CDR3 length is 18 residues. CDR1 SGHKS and CDR2 YYEKEE come from the germline V gene (reference sequence). In DNA form, the CDR3 reads TGTTCCAGCAGCCTACGATCGCTAGCGGGGATGAACACCGGGGAGCTGTTTTTT. This encodes CSSSLRSLAGMNTGELFF.

A remark on this clonotype: The germline gene is not matched at one end of the junction; a read error may be the cause. The CDR3 DNA reads as TGTGCCAACAGCTCCAGACAGGGAAGGACCACAGATACGCAGCATTTT. Protein product: CANSSRQGRTTDTQHF. The chain is built from TRBV5-4 and TRBJ2-3; the match to TRBD1 covers 7 bases. The end of the DNA is better explained by TRBJ1-5, so the J call may be wrong. The CDR3 is 16 amino acids. The germline V gene encodes CDR1 SGHNT and CDR2 YYREEE (reference sequence).

The chain employs TRBV6-1 and TRBJ2-2; 10 positions match TRBD2. The CDR3 runs to 14 residues. Trimming at V came to 7 bases and at J to 5 bases, leaving 4 bases not matched to a gene. Germline V lookup: CDR1 MNHNS, CDR2 SASEGT. The CDR3 loop is CASNPSGSTGELFF. The CDR3 nucleotides read TGTGCCAGCAATCCTAGCGGGAGTACCGGGGAGCTGTTTTTT.

The rearrangement uses TRBV4-2 and TRBJ1-2; D uncertain. There are 15 residues in the CDR3. Germline assignment: CDR1 LGHNA and CDR2 YNFKEQ. V dropped 4 bases and J dropped 2 bases, with 14 bases sitting between them. The CDR3 coding sequence is TGTGCCAGCAGCCTAGATCAAAGCAGGAACTATGGCTACACCTTC. Translating it yields CASSLDQSRNYGYTF.

This chain uses TRBV5-1 with TRBJ2-2; 7 bases are a match to TRBD2. Germline loops: CDR1 SGHRS, CDR2 YFSETQ. The CDR3 runs 15 residues. The J segment lost 2 bases and the V segment lost 9 bases, leaving 10 bases of the junction unmatched. CDR3 residues: CANRSAGINTGELFF. DNA of the CDR3: TGCGCCAACAGATCAGCGGGGATCAACACCGGGGAGCTGTTTTTT.

The chain carries TRBV20-1 and TRBJ2-3, with 9 bases lining up with TRBD2. Germline CDR1 and CDR2: DFQATT and SNEGSKA (reference sequence). The CDR3 is 16 amino acids. V dropped 8 bases and J dropped 2; count of bases not matched to a gene: 14. The DNA for the CDR3 is TGCAGTATTAGTACAGCTAGCGGGGCTCACACAGATACGCAGTATTTT. As protein: CSISTASGAHTDTQYF.